This note documents a single TCR beta chain sequence. Its matching antigen is unknown. The data were taken from a study of immune evolution from preneoplasia to lung adenocarcinoma. Study-wide context: HLA loss of heterozygosity: roughly 7.5% AIS, around 16% MIA, over 30% ADC, none AAH.

The CDR3 totals 13 residues. In germline, CDR1 is MDHEN, CDR2 SYDVKM. V gave up 8 bases and J gave up 6 bases; unmatched junction bases: 7. General observations from the study: From normal lung to invasive adenocarcinoma, top clone frequencies appeared to decrease. Highest clonality occurred in KRAS-mutant, not EGFR-mutant or double wild-type, nodules.

Repertoires were generated with immunoSEQ multiplex PCR, while TCRdb's copy carries only in-frame clones and drops some. Of around 4,400 clones listed, about 85% are singletons. Nucleic acids came from premalignant or tumor cells enriched by macro-dissection. The sequencing sample was made of FFPE invasive lung adenocarcinoma tissue. The V call is TRBV28, the J call TRBJ1-2; 9 bases match TRBD1. The sequence derives from a person aged 45-65 years with lung adenocarcinoma. The DNA for the CDR3 is TGTGCCAGCTCAGGGACAGGGAGGAATGGCTACACCTTC. Translating it yields CASSGTGRNGYTF.